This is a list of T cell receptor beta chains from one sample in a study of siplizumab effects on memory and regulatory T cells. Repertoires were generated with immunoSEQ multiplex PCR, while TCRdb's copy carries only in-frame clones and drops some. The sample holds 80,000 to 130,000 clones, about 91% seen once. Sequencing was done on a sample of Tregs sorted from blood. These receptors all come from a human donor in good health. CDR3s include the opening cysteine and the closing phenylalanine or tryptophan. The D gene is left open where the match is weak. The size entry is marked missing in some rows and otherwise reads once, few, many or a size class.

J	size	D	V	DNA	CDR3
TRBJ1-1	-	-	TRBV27	TGTGCCAGCAGTTTTCAGGGGATGAACACTGAAGCTTTCTTT	CASSFQGMNTEAFF
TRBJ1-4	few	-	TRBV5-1	TGCGCCAGCAGCTCCGGGGGGGGACTGGATGAAAAACTGTTTTTT	CASSSGGGLDEKLFF
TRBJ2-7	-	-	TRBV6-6	TGTGCCAGCAGTTACCAAGTCTACGAGCAGTACTTC	CASSYQVYEQYF
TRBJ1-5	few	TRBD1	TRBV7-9	TGTGCCAGCACGGGACAGACGAATCAGCCCCAGCATTTT	CASTGQTNQPQHF
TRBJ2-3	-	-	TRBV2	TGTGCCAGCAGTGTAACGACCGGCTATACGCAGTATTTT	CASSVTTGYTQYF
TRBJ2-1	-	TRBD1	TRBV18	TGTGCCAGCTCCCCCGTGGGACAGGGATACAATGAGCAGTTCTTC	CASSPVGQGYNEQFF
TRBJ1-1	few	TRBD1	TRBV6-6	TGTGCCAGCAGTTACTTGAACAGGGGTGAGAACACTGAAGCTTTCTTT	CASSYLNRGENTEAFF
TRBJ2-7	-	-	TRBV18	TGTGCCAGCTCACGAGGGGCGGGGATGAGCTCCTACGAGCAGTACTTC	CASSRGAGMSSYEQYF
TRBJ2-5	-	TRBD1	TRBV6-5	TGTGCCTGCAGACGTACAGGGGGCAACCAAGAGACCCAGTACTTC	CACRRTGGNQETQYF
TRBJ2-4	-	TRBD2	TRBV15	TGTGCCACCAGCAGAGGTCCCCCTAGCGGTCTAGCCAAAAACATTCAGTACTTC	CATSRGPPSGLAKNIQYF
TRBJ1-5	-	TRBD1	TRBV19	TGTGCCAGTAGTATATCGGCAGGGGGCCTCTTCAATCAGCCCCAGCATTTT	CASSISAGGLFNQPQHF
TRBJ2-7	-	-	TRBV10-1	TGCGCCAGAAGCTCCTACGAGCAGTACTTC	CARSSYEQYF
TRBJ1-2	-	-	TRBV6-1	TGTGCCAGCAGTGAAGCAGGGCGGTATGGCTACACCTTC	CASSEAGRYGYTF
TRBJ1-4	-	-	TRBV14	TGTGCCAGCAGTTGGGGTGGGGAAAAACTGTTTTTT	CASSWGGEKLFF
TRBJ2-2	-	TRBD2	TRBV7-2	TGTGCCAGCAGCGGGCCTGCCGGACTAGCGTCGTCCGGGGAGCTGTTTTTT	CASSGPAGLASSGELFF
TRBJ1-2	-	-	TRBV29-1	TGCAGCGTTGAAGGGGAACGGATAGGTGGCTACACCTTC	CSVEGERIGGYTF
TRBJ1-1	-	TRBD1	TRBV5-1	TGCGCCAGCAGCTTGGGGGACAGGGGATTTGAAGCTTTCTTT	CASSLGDRGFEAFF
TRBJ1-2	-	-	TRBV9	TGTGCCAGCAGCCCGGGAGGCGGGTATGGCTACACCTTC	CASSPGGGYGYTF
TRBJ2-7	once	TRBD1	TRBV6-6	TGTGCCAGCAGTTGGCGGGACAGGTACGAGCAGTACTTC	CASSWRDRYEQYF
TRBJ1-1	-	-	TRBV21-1	TGTGCCCTGTCGGGGGGGAGGACTGAAGCTTTCTTT	CALSGGRTEAFF
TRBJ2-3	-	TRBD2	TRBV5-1	TGCGCTACAGCTAGCGGAACCACAGATACGCAGTATTTT	CATASGTTDTQYF
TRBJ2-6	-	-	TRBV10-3	TGTGCCACCACGGGGGCCCTCTCTGGGGCCAACGTCCTGACTTTC	CATTGALSGANVLTF
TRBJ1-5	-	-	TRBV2	TGTGCCAGCAGTGAGGCAGGGTCCCAGCCCCAGCATTTT	CASSEAGSQPQHF
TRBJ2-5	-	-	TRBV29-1	TGCAGCGTTGAAGATCTGGGGGAGACCCAGTACTTC	CSVEDLGETQYF
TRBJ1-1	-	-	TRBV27	TGTGCCAGCAGTCGGGAGACAGCGAACACTGAAGCTTTCTTT	CASSRETANTEAFF
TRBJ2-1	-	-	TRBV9	TGTGCCAGCAGCCGGGAGTTAAAGTATGAGCAGTTCTTC	CASSRELKYEQFF
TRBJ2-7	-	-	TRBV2	TGTGCCAGCAACAGGGAATTGGTTGTCTACGAGCAGTACTTC	CASNRELVVYEQYF
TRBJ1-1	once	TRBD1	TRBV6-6	TGTGCCAGCAGTGGTACAGGGGACTTATCTGAAGCTTTCTTT	CASSGTGDLSEAFF
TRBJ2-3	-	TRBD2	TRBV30	TGTGCCTGGAGGGCTAGCGGTAGCACAGATACGCAGTATTTT	CAWRASGSTDTQYF
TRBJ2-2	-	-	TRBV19	TGTGCCAGTAGTATCTCACAGGGGAGGCGTGCCGGGGAGCTGTTTTTT	CASSISQGRRAGELFF
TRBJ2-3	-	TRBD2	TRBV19	TGTGCCAGTAGTGGGCCGGGACTAGTAACGAGTTATTTT	CASSGPGLVTSYF
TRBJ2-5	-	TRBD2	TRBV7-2	TGTGCCAGCAGCTTAGGATTATGGCTAGCGGATTGGGGGACCCAGTACTTC	CASSLGLWLADWGTQYF
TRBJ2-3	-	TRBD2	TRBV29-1	TGCAGCGTCGCCGGGACTAGCGGGAGGTCCGATACGCAGTATTTT	CSVAGTSGRSDTQYF
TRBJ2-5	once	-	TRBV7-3	TGTGCCAGCAGCCTCACAGGAAACCCCCAAGAGACCCAGTACTTC	CASSLTGNPQETQYF
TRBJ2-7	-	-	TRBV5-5	TGTGCCAGCAGCTTGGGTGCAGTCCCCTACGAGCAGTACTTC	CASSLGAVPYEQYF
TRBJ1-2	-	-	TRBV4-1	TGCGCCAGCAGCCACGGAGGAGACAGGAAGGATGGCTACACCTTC	CASSHGGDRKDGYTF
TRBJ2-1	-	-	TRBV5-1	TGCGCCAGCAGTTGGACCGGGGCGGCCTACAATGAGCAGTTCTTC	CASSWTGAAYNEQFF
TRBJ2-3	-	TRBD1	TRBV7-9	TGTGCCAGCAGCTTTGGGACAGGGGGCTCAGATACGCAGTATTTT	CASSFGTGGSDTQYF
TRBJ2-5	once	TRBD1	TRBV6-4	TGTGCCAGCAGTCCGACAGGGCGGGAGACCCAGTACTTC	CASSPTGRETQYF
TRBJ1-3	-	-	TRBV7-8	TGTGCCAGCAGCTTAGTTGTTGGAAACACCATATATTTT	CASSLVVGNTIYF
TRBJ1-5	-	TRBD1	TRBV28	TGTGCCAGCAAATCAATACAGGGGGCTGATCAGCCCCAGCATTTT	CASKSIQGADQPQHF
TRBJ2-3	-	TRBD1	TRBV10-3	TGTGCCATTGGGGGACAGGGTACGCGCACAGATACGCAGTATTTT	CAIGGQGTRTDTQYF
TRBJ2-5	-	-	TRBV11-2	TGTGCCAGCAGCTTAGGTATAGGGGAGACCCAGTACTTC	CASSLGIGETQYF
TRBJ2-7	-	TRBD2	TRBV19	TGTGCCAGTAGTCGACTAGCCCGGGGCGAGCAGTACTTC	CASSRLARGEQYF
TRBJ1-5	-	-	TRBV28	TGTGCCAGCAGTCGGACTATTTTTCAAAGCAATCAGCCCCAGCATTTT	CASSRTIFQSNQPQHF